Here is one TCR beta chain with its context. TCRdb analysed the 5' RACE reads with MiXCR anew, one entry per CDR3 protein. The sample shows about 580,000 distinct CDR3 sequences, less than 20% of them seen only once. The data were obtained in a study of T cells after yellow fever vaccination. Looked up from germline, CDR1 is LGHNA and CDR2 is YSLEER. This CDR3 is built from 15 residues. Trimming stripped 0 bases from V and 9 bases from J, with 12 bases between. The J gene is TRBJ1-6, the V gene TRBV4-3; no definite D call. The clonotype was recovered from a man aged 18 to 30 who received the YFV17D yellow fever vaccine. The sample consisted of PBMCs, taken about 5 days after the first yellow fever vaccination. CDR3 DNA sequence: TGCGCCAGCAGCCAAGAAGGGTTTATGGGTTCACCCCTCCACTTT. Its protein is CASSQEGFMGSPLHF.